This TCR beta chain emerged from a study of beta chain features in type 1 diabetes. The CDR3 totals 16 residues. Germline V gene data show CDR1 as SGHRS and CDR2 as YFSETQ. The V end lost 0 bases, the J end lost 4 bases, and 16 bases lay between the germline ends. Study-wide points: Equally in patients and controls, PCR might preferentially amplify shorter templates. For Type 1 diabetes patients, all four CD4+ subsets carried TCRB CDR3s that were moderately but significantly shorter.

This clone has more than one count but fewer than ten. Its antigen is as yet unknown. Every bit of the isolated RNA underwent reverse transcription, so sequencing read expressed TCRB transcripts. Profiling relied on immunoSEQ multiplex PCR, and the TCRdb table lists in-frame clones only, not all of them. The sample yields hundreds of thousands of clones, 15% seen once. Material: naive CD4+ T cells from blood. The TCR comes from a man aged 18 to 29 with type 1 diabetes. The chain is built from TRBV5-1 and TRBJ1-2; D uncertain. The CDR3 sequence: CASSLVSNQRGYGYTF. DNA for the CDR3: TGCGCCAGCAGCTTGGTTTCGAATCAACGGGGCTATGGCTACACCTTC.